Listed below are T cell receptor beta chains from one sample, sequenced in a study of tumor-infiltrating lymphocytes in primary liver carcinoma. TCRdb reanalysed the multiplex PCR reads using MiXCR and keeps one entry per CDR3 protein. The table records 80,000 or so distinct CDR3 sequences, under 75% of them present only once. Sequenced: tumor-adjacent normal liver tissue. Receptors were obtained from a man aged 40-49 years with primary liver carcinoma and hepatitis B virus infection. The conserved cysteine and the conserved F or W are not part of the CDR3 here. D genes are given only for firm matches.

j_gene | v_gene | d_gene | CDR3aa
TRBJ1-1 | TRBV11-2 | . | ASSRGRSGVFTEAF
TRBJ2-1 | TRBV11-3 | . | TSSLVGQGNQQF
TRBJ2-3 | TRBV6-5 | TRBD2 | ARNPGLAGADTQY
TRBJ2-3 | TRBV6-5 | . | ASSPDSSSSDTRY
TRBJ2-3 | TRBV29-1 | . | CVVPQADTQY
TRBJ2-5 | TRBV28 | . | ASSFFDRRGTQY
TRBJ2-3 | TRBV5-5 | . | ASNYGAATDMQY
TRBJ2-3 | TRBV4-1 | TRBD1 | AGSQDKGATDTQY
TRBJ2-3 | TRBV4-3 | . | ASQATENGADTQY
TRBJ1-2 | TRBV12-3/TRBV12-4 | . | ASSLDITNYDYT
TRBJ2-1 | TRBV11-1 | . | ASCFRGPLDNEQF
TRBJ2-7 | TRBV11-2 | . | ASSLSAGFSYEQY
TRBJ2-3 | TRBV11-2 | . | ASSLEVYTDTQY
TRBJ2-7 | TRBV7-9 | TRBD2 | ASSALGGRARQY
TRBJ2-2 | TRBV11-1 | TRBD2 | ASSLSGVNTGELF
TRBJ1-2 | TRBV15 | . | ATSPNQEPYGYT
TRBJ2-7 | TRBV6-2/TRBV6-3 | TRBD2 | VSSLLAGRRYEQY
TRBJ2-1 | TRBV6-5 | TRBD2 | ASSRLADCNEQF